This TCR beta chain was recovered during a study of tumor and adjacent non-tumor tissue in lung cancer. Study information: The patients, 10 or so men and roughly 5 women, were about 31 to 76 with stage I to III disease.

The library came from three nested PCR rounds adapted from ARM-PCR protocols. TCRdb re-analysed the multiplex PCR reads in MiXCR, keeping a single row per CDR3 protein. This sample yields tens of thousands of distinct CDR3 sequences, of which less than 75% are seen a single time; about 16% belongs to the top ten. This sample's RNA came from whole unsorted tissue. On this clonotype: Its target is unknown. Germline is not matched at one junction end, which may reflect a read error.

The CDR3 consists of 14 residues. Germline CDR1 reads SGHAT; CDR2 reads FQNNGV. General study points: Normal lung showed higher cumulative top 100 clone frequency than tumor. TCR diversity was significantly greater in tumor than normal lung tissue. Higher tumor TCR diversity was associated with shorter survival.

Sample: lung tumor tissue. This chain uses TRBV11-2 with TRBJ1-3; D not resolved. This TCR was recovered from a man in his sixties with non-small cell lung cancer. CDR3 sequence: CASSFAVAGNTIYF. In DNA, the CDR3 is TGTGCCAGCAGCTTCGCCGTGGCTGGAAACACCATATACTTT.